The 9 T cell receptor beta chains in this list originate from one sample, sequenced in a study of blood T cell repertoires in COVID-19. Measured with immunoSEQ multiplex PCR; TCRdb has only the in-frame clones, and not every one. The sample consists of around 70,000 clones, more than 65% of them appearing once. Sequencing was done on a sample of peripheral blood. The receptor source for this set is a woman between 50 and 59 years old with acute or convalescent COVID-19.

In this sample, this clone turned up once. The chain joins TRBV7-2 to TRBJ2-1, with 10 bases identical to TRBD2. This CDR3 is built from 15 residues. CDR1 and CDR2 (germline): SGHTA, FQGNSA. V lost 5 bases and J lost 3; bases outside the gene matches: 4. CDR3 DNA: TGTGCCAGCAGCAATAGCGGGGGGAACTACAATGAGCAGTTCTTC. Translation: CASSNSGGNYNEQFF.

V usage is TRBV4-3 and J usage is TRBJ2-1; TRBD2 aligns across 7 bases. V shed 4 bases, J shed 8 bases, and the junction held 11 bases outside the gene matches. CDR3 length equals 15 residues. The germline gives CDR1 LGHNA, CDR2 YSLEER. CDR3 in DNA: TGCGCCAGCAGCCCCCAAAGACTAGCAGGTTATGAGCAGTTCTTC. As protein: CASSPQRLAGYEQFF.

V is TRBV18 and J is TRBJ1-5; possibly TRBD1 for D (6 bases). The germline CDR1 and CDR2 sequences are KGHSH and LQKENI. Trimming cost V 2 bases and J 4 bases, with 9 bases left between them. This CDR3 region has 14 residues. CDR3 DNA sequence: TGTGCCAGCTCACCAGTACAGGGTAATCAGCCCCAGCATTTT. It codes for CASSPVQGNQPQHF. The full variable domain, with the rest looked up from reference TRBV18 and TRBJ1-5, is NAGVMQNPRHLVRRRGQEARLRCSPMKGHSHVYWYRQLPEEGLKFMVYLQKENIIDESGMPKERFSAEFPKEGPSILRIQQVVRGDSAAYFCASSPVQGNQPQHFGDGTRLSIL.

V is TRBV7-3 and J is TRBJ1-6; 8 positions match TRBD1. The CDR3 runs to 15 residues. J was trimmed by 9 bases and V by 0 bases; bases with no gene match: 4. Looked up from germline, CDR1 is SGHTA and CDR2 is FQGTGA. This CDR3 is CASSLTGTGISPLHF. CDR3 coding DNA: TGTGCCAGCAGCTTAACAGGGACAGGAATTTCACCCCTCCACTTT.

The gene calls are TRBV6-5 and TRBJ1-4; D ambiguous. The CDR3 is 15 residues long. The V end was cut by 6 bases, the J end by 0 bases, with 11 bases between. Germline CDR1 MNHEY, CDR2 SVGAGI. CDR3 region: CASRFGSATNEKLFF. CDR3 DNA: TGTGCCAGCAGATTTGGGAGCGCAACTAATGAAAAACTGTTTTTT.

The chain recombines TRBV4-1 with TRBJ1-3; D is possibly TRBD1 (5 bases). CDR3 length: 17 residues. From germline, CDR1 is MGHRA and CDR2 YSYEKL. V was trimmed by 1 base and J by 3 bases, leaving 16 bases between them. CDR3: CASSQGRRGAVGNTIYF. DNA of the CDR3: TGCGCCAGCAGCCAAGGGAGGAGGGGAGCTGTTGGAAACACCATATATTTT.

The J gene is TRBJ2-7, the V gene TRBV29-1; D is unclear. The V gene's germline CDR1 is SQVTM and CDR2 ANQGSEA. CDR3 length: 12 residues. Trimming cost V 2 bases and J 5 bases, with 10 bases left between them. DNA of the CDR3: TGCAGCGTTGAAAATCTGGGCCACGAGCAGTACTTC. As protein: CSVENLGHEQYF.

The V gene is TRBV15, the J gene TRBJ2-5; 7 bases align to TRBD2. Germline CDR1 reads LNHNV; CDR2 reads YYDKDF (reference sequence). Unmatched junction bases numbered 5, after V lost 3 bases and J lost 7 bases. The CDR3 consists of 13 residues. This CDR3 is CATSRGGEATQYF. For the CDR3, the DNA is TGTGCCACCAGCAGGGGGGGGGAGGCGACCCAGTACTTC. The full variable domain, with the rest looked up from reference TRBV15 and TRBJ2-5, is DAMVIQNPRYQVTQFGKPVTLSCSQTLNHNVMYWYQQKSSQAPKLLFHYYDKDFNNEADTPDNFQSRRPNTSFCFLDIRSPGLGDTAMYLCATSRGGEATQYFGPGTRLLVL.

The chain links TRBV5-1 to TRBJ1-4; tentative D call: TRBD1 (6 bases). Trimming took 8 bases from V and 0 from J, leaving 11 bases between them. The germline V gene has CDR1 SGHRS and CDR2 YFSETQ. This CDR3 has 14 residues. As DNA, the CDR3 is TGCGCCAGTAGCCCAGGGGCAACTAATGAAAAACTGTTTTTT. This gives the protein CASSPGATNEKLFF.